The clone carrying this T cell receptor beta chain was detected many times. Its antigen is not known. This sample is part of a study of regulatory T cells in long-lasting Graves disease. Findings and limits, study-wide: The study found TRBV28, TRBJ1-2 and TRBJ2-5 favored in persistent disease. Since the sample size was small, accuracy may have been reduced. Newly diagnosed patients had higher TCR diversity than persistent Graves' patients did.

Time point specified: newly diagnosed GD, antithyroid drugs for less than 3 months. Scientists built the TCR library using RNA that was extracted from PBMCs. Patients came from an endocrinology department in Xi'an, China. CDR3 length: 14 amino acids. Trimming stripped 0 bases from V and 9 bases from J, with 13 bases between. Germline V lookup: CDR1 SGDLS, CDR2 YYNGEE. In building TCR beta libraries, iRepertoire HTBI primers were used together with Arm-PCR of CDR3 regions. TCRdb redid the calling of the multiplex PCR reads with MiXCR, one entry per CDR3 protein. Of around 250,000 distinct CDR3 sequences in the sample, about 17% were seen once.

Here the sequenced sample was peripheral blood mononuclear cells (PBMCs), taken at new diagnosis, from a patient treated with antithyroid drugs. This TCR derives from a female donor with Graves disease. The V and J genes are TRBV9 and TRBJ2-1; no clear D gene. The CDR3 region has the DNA TGTGCCAGCAGCGTAGCTATCGGAGCAGGTGAGCAGTTCTTC. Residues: CASSVAIGAGEQFF.